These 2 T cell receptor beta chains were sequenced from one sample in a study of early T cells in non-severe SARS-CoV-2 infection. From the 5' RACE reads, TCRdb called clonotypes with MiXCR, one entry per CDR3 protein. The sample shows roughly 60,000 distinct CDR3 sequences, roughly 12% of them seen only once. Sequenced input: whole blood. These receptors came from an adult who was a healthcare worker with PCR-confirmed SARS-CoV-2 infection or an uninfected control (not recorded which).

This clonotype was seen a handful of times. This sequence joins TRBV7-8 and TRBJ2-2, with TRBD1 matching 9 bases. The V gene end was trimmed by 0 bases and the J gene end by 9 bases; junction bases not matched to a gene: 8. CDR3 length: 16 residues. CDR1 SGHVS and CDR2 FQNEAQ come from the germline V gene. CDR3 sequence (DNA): TGTGCCAGCAGCTTAGCGGGACAGGGCGGCCCCCGGGAGCTGTTTTTT. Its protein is CASSLAGQGGPRELFF. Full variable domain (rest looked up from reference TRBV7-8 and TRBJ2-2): GAGVSQSPRYKVAKRGQDVALRCDPISGHVSLFWYQQALGQGPEFLTYFQNEAQLDKSGLPSDRFFAERPEGSVSTLKIQRTQQEDSAVYLCASSLAGQGGPRELFFGEGSRLTVL.

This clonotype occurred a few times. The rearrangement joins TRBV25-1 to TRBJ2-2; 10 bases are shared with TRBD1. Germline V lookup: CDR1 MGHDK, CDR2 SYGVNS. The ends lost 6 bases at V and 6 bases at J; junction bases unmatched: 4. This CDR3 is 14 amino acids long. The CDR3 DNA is TGTGCCAGCAGGGAGACAGGGGGCCCCGGGGAGCTGTTTTTT. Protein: CASRETGGPGELFF.